This record concerns one T cell receptor beta chain sequence. The ends lost 4 bases at V and 2 bases at J; junction bases unmatched: 2. The CDR3 is made up of 14 amino acids. The germline CDR1 and CDR2 sequences are MNHEY and SVGAGI. The data were taken from a study of blood T cell repertoires in COVID-19. Study details: T cells, B-cell-depleted T cells, or PBMCs supplied cDNA or gDNA.

Sequenced by immunoSEQ multiplex PCR; TCRdb stores in-frame clones only, minus some. The sample yields over 65,000 clones, around 81% seen once. This sequence was found in a man aged 80 or over with acute or convalescent COVID-19. The gene calls are TRBV6-5 and TRBJ1-5, with 7 bases matching TRBD1. Material for sequencing was peripheral blood. CDR3 loop: CASSFTGGNQPQHF. The CDR3 DNA follows: TGTGCCAGCAGTTTTACAGGGGGCAATCAGCCCCAGCATTTT.